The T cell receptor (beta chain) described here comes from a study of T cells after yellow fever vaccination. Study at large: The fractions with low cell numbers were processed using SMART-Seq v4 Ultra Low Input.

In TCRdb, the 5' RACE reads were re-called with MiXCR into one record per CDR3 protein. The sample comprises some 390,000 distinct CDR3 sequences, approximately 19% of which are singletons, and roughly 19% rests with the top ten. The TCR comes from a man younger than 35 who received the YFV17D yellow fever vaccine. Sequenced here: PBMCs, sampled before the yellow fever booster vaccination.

CDR3 DNA: TGCGCCAGCACCGGACAGGGCTATTCTGAAGCTTTCTTT. Translation gives CASTGQGYSEAFF. The J gene is TRBJ1-1, the V gene TRBV5-1, with 8 positions matching TRBD1. There are 13 residues in the CDR3. The germline V gene encodes CDR1 SGHRS and CDR2 YFSETQ. V dropped 6 bases and J dropped 6; count of bases not matched to a gene: 7. Full variable domain (missing parts from reference TRBV5-1 and TRBJ1-1): KAGVTQTPRYLIKTRGQQVTLSCSPISGHRSVSWYQQTPGQGLQFLFEYFSETQRNKGNFPGRFSGRQFSNSRSEMNVSTLELGDSALYLCASTGQGYSEAFFGQGTRLTVV.